This is a list of T cell receptor beta chains from one sample in a study of vaccination and CD4 T cells after COVID-19. These TCRs are of unknown antigen specificity. TCRdb passed the PCR reads through MiXCR, listing each CDR3 protein once. The data show about 10,000 distinct CDR3 sequences, around 55% seen once. The source material was CD4+ T cells from blood, cultured in vitro. All receptors derive from a human donor who had recovered from COVID-19. Each CDR3 is given with its conserved first and last residue. The D gene is left open where the match is weak. A row's size may be missing; if present it is once, few, many or a size class.

CDR3 protein	CDR3 DNA	clone size	V gene	D gene	J gene
CSARDGLAGQETQYF	TGCAGTGCTAGAGATGGGCTAGCGGGCCAAGAGACCCAGTACTTC	NA	TRBV20-1	TRBD2	TRBJ2-5
CASSIQQGTYEQYF	TGTGCCAGTAGTATCCAACAGGGCACCTACGAGCAGTACTTC	few	TRBV19	NA	TRBJ2-7
CASSLTGPNTEAFF	TGTGCCAGCAGCTTAACTGGTCCGAACACTGAAGCTTTCTTT	NA	TRBV7-3	NA	TRBJ1-1
CASRNAPTGDTEAFF	TGTGCCAGCAGGAACGCGCCCACAGGGGACACTGAAGCTTTCTTT	few	TRBV7-2	TRBD1	TRBJ1-1
CASSLDRADEQYF	TGTGCCAGCAGCTTAGACAGGGCGGACGAGCAGTACTTC	NA	TRBV7-3	TRBD1	TRBJ2-7
CASRINTGELFF	TGTGCCAGTAGAATTAACACCGGGGAGCTGTTTTTT	once	TRBV19	NA	TRBJ2-2
CAWSRTGQNTEAFF	TGTGCCTGGAGCCGGACAGGGCAGAACACTGAAGCTTTCTTT	NA	TRBV30	TRBD1	TRBJ1-1
CASRIGGVQPQHF	TGTGCCAGCAGGATAGGCGGAGTCCAGCCCCAGCATTTT	NA	TRBV2	NA	TRBJ1-5
CSGKMRETQYF	TGCAGTGGCAAGATGAGAGAGACCCAGTACTTC	few	TRBV20-1	NA	TRBJ2-5
CASSRGGDLYEQYF	TGTGCCAGCAGCAGGGGGGGAGACCTCTACGAGCAGTACTTC	NA	TRBV6-2/TRBV6-3	NA	TRBJ2-7
CASSLGQADNSPLHF	TGTGCCAGCAGCTTAGGACAGGCTGATAATTCACCCCTCCACTTT	NA	TRBV6-1	TRBD1	TRBJ1-6
CASSLRPPNEQFF	TGCGCCAGCAGCTTGCGACCTCCTAATGAGCAGTTCTTC	NA	TRBV5-1	NA	TRBJ2-1
CASSLTGGREQAFF	TGTGCCAGCAGCCTTACGGGTGGGAGGGAACAAGCTTTCTTT	NA	TRBV7-3	NA	TRBJ1-1
CASSAGGPDTQYF	TGTGCCAGCAGCGCGGGGGGCCCAGATACGCAGTATTTT	NA	TRBV6-1	TRBD2	TRBJ2-3
CASSLDPYQPQHF	TGTGCTAGCAGCCTCGATCCCTATCAGCCCCAGCATTTT	NA	TRBV7-7	NA	TRBJ1-5
CASKDRQWGDTQYF	TGTGCCAGCAAGGACAGACAGTGGGGAGATACGCAGTATTTT	NA	TRBV2	NA	TRBJ2-3
CASSSAGTGEVNTEAFF	TGTGCCAGCAGTTCCGCCGGGACAGGGGAAGTGAACACTGAAGCTTTCTTT	few	TRBV27	TRBD1	TRBJ1-1
CASSSTDGYEKLFF	TGTGCCAGCAGCAGCACGGACGGTTATGAAAAACTGTTTTTT	NA	TRBV11-3	NA	TRBJ1-4
CATSDAKTQYF	TGTGCCACCAGTGACGCAAAGACCCAGTACTTC	NA	TRBV24-1	NA	TRBJ2-5
CSARRSGGAETQYF	TGCAGTGCTAGACGGAGCGGGGGGGCGGAGACCCAGTACTTC	few	TRBV20-1	TRBD2	TRBJ2-5
CASSLEGLRYEQYF	TGTGCCAGCAGCTTAGAGGGTTTGAGGTACGAGCAGTACTTC	NA	TRBV7-2	NA	TRBJ2-7
CASSFQGDLYEQYF	TGTGCCAGCAGTTTCCAGGGGGACTTATATGAGCAGTACTTC	NA	TRBV27	NA	TRBJ2-7
CASSYRVAGNYEQYF	TGTGCCAGCAGCTACAGGGTGGCCGGGAACTACGAGCAGTACTTC	NA	TRBV5-6	NA	TRBJ2-7
CASTRQSTGPVAKNIQYF	TGCGCCAGCACCCGACAATCGACGGGCCCCGTAGCCAAAAACATTCAGTACTTC	few	TRBV4-1	NA	TRBJ2-4